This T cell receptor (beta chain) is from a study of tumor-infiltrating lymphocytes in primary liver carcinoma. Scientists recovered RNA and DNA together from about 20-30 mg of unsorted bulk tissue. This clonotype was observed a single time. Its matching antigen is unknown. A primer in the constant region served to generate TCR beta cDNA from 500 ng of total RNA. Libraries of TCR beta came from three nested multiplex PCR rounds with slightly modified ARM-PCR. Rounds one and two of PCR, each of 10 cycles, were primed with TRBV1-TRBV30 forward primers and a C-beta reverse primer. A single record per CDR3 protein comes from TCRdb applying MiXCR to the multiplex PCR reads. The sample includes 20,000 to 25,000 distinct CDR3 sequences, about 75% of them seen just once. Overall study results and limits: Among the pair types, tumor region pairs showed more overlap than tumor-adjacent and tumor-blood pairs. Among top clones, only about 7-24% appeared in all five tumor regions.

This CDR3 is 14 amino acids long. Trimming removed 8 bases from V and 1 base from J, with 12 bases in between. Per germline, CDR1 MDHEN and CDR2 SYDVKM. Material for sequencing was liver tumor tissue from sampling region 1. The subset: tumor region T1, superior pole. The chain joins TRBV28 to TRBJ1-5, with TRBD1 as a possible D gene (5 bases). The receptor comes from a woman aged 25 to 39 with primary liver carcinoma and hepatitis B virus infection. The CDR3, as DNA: TGTGCCAGCGGAAACAGGCTCAGCAATCAGCCCCAGCATTTT. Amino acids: CASGNRLSNQPQHF.